What follows are 24 T cell receptor beta chains derived from one specimen sequenced in a study of human T cells and chemical hapten exposure. Via MiXCR, TCRdb re-called the RACE reads, giving one row per CDR3 protein. The table records around 100,000 distinct CDR3 sequences, 11% of them present only once. Noted time point: pre-sensitization, week 0. Stated treatment: therapeutic diphenylcyclopropenone sensitization with weekly scalp DPC. Source: whole blood, taken in connection with sensitization to the hapten diphenylcyclopropenone (DPC). These receptors all come from a woman aged 55-70 years with alopecia areata. Some clones in this sample may be carry-over from other donors' samples.

The table lists this clonotype with many counts. This rearrangement joins TRBV20-1 to TRBJ2-2, with D tentatively TRBD1 (5 bases). V was shortened by 1 base and J by 4 bases, with 10 bases between the two germline ends. The CDR3 runs to 14 residues. CDR1 and CDR2 (germline): DFQATT, SNEGSKA (reference sequence). The CDR3 coding sequence is TGCAGTGCTAGAGTCAGGGTAGGCACCGGGGAGCTGTTTTTT. This gives the protein CSARVRVGTGELFF.

This clonotype was seen ten or more times. CDR3 amino acids: CASSLIQGSEAFF. CDR3 bases: TGTGCCAGCAGCTTAATACAGGGCTCTGAAGCTTTCTTT. This rearrangement joins TRBV7-3 to TRBJ1-1; a weak D match, TRBD1 (6 bases). Germline loops: CDR1 SGHTA, CDR2 FQGTGA. This CDR3 has 13 residues. V was clipped by 1 base and J by 6 bases, with 9 bases between them. Full variable domain (outside the CDR3, taken from reference TRBV7-3 and TRBJ1-1): GAGVSQTPSNKVTEKGKYVELRCDPISGHTALYWYRQSLGQGPEFLIYFQGTGAADDSGLPNDRFFAVRPEGSVSTLKIQRTERGDSAVYLCASSLIQGSEAFFGQGTRLTVV.

At least ten counts were recorded for this clonotype. At one of its ends the junction is not consistent with the germline gene, which may arise from a read error. The chain has TRBV7-7 and TRBJ2-1; TRBD2 agrees at 11 bases. Germline loops: CDR1 SSHAT, CDR2 FNYEAQ (reference sequence). The CDR3 is 16 residues long. CDR3 coding DNA: TGTGCTAGCAGCTTGCTTAGCGGGGGGGCCTACAATGAGCAGTTCTTC. This sequence encodes CASSLLSGGAYNEQFF.

This clonotype was recorded at least ten times. The CDR3, as DNA: TGTGCCAGCTTGAAATCTCCCCCTCGAGTGGTCTCGGACACTGAAGCTTTCTTT. Translating gives CASLKSPPRVVSDTEAFF. The chain recombines TRBV27 with TRBJ1-1; no definite D call. V gave up 8 bases and J gave up 3 bases, with 28 bases separating them. This CDR3 has 18 amino acids. Germline V gene data show CDR1 as MNHEY and CDR2 as SMNVEV (reference sequence).

The table lists this clonotype with many counts. The chain has TRBV25-1 and TRBJ1-2; D may be TRBD1 (5 bases). The CDR3 sequence is 16 residues long. Trimming shortened V by 5 bases and J by 4 bases, and 20 bases separated the two germline ends. Germline CDR1 reads MGHDK; CDR2 reads SYGVNS. This CDR3 reads CASSSSGTLTTYGYTF. The CDR3 coding sequence is TGTGCCAGCAGTAGTTCCGGGACCCTTACTACCTATGGCTACACCTTC.

This clonotype has just a few counts. The chain couples TRBV18 to TRBJ1-4; D call uncertain. The CDR3 has 14 residues. The germline V and J ends were trimmed by 4 bases and 4 bases, with 10 bases remaining between them. Germline assignment: CDR1 KGHSH and CDR2 LQKENI. Here the CDR3 reads CASSRGLGNEKLFF. The CDR3 region has the DNA TGTGCCAGCTCACGTGGTCTCGGTAATGAAAAACTGTTTTTT.

The CDR3 loop is CASSLAGGLAVTVQYF. The CDR3 nucleotides are TGCGCCAGCAGCTTGGCCGGGGGACTAGCGGTTACGGTACAGTATTTT. The chain couples TRBV5-1 to TRBJ2-3, with 11 bases fitting TRBD2. The CDR3 has 16 residues. CDR1 and CDR2 from the germline V gene are SGHRS and YFSETQ. V lost 0 bases to trimming and J lost 12 bases; unmatched junction nucleotides: 12.

This clonotype appeared many times. The chain has TRBV7-8 and TRBJ1-3, with a weak D call TRBD1 (5 bases). V was shortened by 5 bases and J by 3 bases, with 14 bases between the two germline ends. The CDR3 is made up of 15 amino acids. Per germline, CDR1 SGHVS and CDR2 FQNEAQ. The CDR3 coding sequence is TGTGCCAGCAGCGGCAGGGCGCAGGGTGGAAACACCATATATTTT. Its protein product is CASSGRAQGGNTIYF.

This clonotype was counted a few times. The chain joins TRBV10-1 to TRBJ2-3; D is unresolved. Trimming stripped 3 bases from V and 1 base from J, with 8 bases between. The CDR3 contains 14 residues. CDR1 and CDR2 (germline): WNHNN, SYGVQD (reference sequence). Here the CDR3 DNA reads TGCGCCAGCAGTGAATACCAGGGCACAGATACGCAGTATTTT. Translation: CASSEYQGTDTQYF.

This clonotype showed up just a few times. CDR3 in amino acids: CASIQAQETQYF. The CDR3 DNA reads TGTGCCAGCATACAGGCCCAAGAGACCCAGTACTTC. The chain is built from TRBV2 and TRBJ2-5; a weak D match, TRBD1 (5 bases). Trimming removed 7 bases from V and 1 base from J, with 7 bases in between. CDR1 and CDR2 from the germline V gene are SNHLY and FYNNEI. CDR3 length equals 12 residues.

The chain couples TRBV5-1 to TRBJ2-2; D not certain. The CDR3 length is 13 residues. Germline CDR1 and CDR2: SGHRS and YFSETQ. V was shortened by 4 bases and J by 5 bases, with 9 bases between the two germline ends. The CDR3 sequence: CASSVQHTGELFF. The CDR3 nucleotides are TGCGCCAGCAGCGTCCAGCATACCGGGGAGCTGTTTTTT.

The CDR3: CASSAGLAGSETQYF. The CDR3 nucleotides read TGTGCCAGCAGCGCGGGACTAGCGGGTTCGGAGACCCAGTACTTC. This chain links TRBV7-9 with TRBJ2-5; 12 bases map to TRBD2. From germline, CDR1 is SEHNR and CDR2 FQNEAQ (reference sequence). V trimming: 5 bases; J trimming: 5 bases; junction bases outside the gene matches: 6. The CDR3 covers 15 residues.

This clonotype was seen at least ten times. The chain has TRBV7-9 and TRBJ1-4; 7 bases line up with TRBD1. Germline-derived CDR1 and CDR2 are SEHNR and FQNEAQ (reference sequence). The junction had 4 bases not matched to a gene; V was cut back by 1 base and J by 8 bases. This CDR3 spans 14 amino acids. CDR3 region: CASSLGTGGEKLFF. DNA of the CDR3: TGTGCCAGCAGCTTAGGGACAGGTGGAGAAAAACTGTTTTTT.

The rearrangement links TRBV10-2 to TRBJ1-6, with D maybe TRBD1 (5 bases). The CDR3 contains 13 residues. The V end was cut by 4 bases, the J end by 11 bases, with 12 bases between. Germline CDR1 reads WSHSY; CDR2 reads SAAADI. The CDR3 spells CASSGQGQAPLHF. In DNA form, the CDR3 reads TGCGCCAGCAGTGGTCAGGGTCAGGCACCCCTCCACTTT.

Of note for this clonotype: A much more abundant neighbour one base away suggests this may be a read error. The genes are TRBV4-2 and TRBJ1-1, with no clear D. Germline CDR1 LGHNA, CDR2 YNFKEQ. The CDR3 is 14 residues long. The CDR3 is CACSQGTSHSEAFF. DNA of the CDR3: TGTGCCTGCAGCCAAGGCACCAGCCACAGTGAAGCTTTCTTT.

In this sample, this clonotype turned up a few times. The chain has TRBV20-1 and TRBJ2-2; TRBD1 is a possible D gene (6 bases). The CDR3 is made up of 17 amino acids. The V gene's germline CDR1 is DFQATT and CDR2 SNEGSKA (reference sequence). V lost 0 bases to trimming and J lost 5 bases, with 19 bases between them. CDR3 coding DNA: TGCAGTGCTAGAGATCGAGGGACACCCGGAAGGACCGGGGAGCTGTTTTTT. Translated, it gives CSARDRGTPGRTGELFF.

The chain has TRBV19 and TRBJ2-3; D is possibly TRBD2 (6 bases). Trimming removed 3 bases at V and 4 bases at J, with 11 bases between. CDR3 length: 14 amino acids. CDR1 is LNHDA and CDR2 is SQIVND in the germline V gene (reference sequence). CDR3 sequence (DNA): TGTGCCAGTAGTATCGGGACTCCGCCAGATACGCAGTATTTT. It encodes CASSIGTPPDTQYF.

The V and J genes are TRBV9 and TRBJ1-4; D is uncertain. Germline values: CDR1 SGDLS, CDR2 YYNGEE. This CDR3 contains 13 residues. V was shortened by 3 bases and J by 10 bases, with 13 bases between the two germline ends. The CDR3 sequence: CASSGDTRGKLFF. CDR3 nucleotides: TGTGCCAGCAGCGGAGATACCCGGGGAAAACTGTTTTTT.

The CDR3 nucleotides read TGCGCCAGCAGCCAAGGGGCGCTCGGGCCCAATCAGCCCCAGCATTTT. Amino acids: CASSQGALGPNQPQHF. The chain carries TRBV4-1 and TRBJ1-5; unclear D gene. The CDR3 loop spans 16 amino acids. Trimming took off 1 base at V and 3 bases at J, with 13 bases between the two ends. The germline gives CDR1 MGHRA, CDR2 YSYEKL.

The genes are TRBV9 and TRBJ1-3, with 8 bases lining up with TRBD1. This CDR3 comprises 14 residues. CDR1 SGDLS and CDR2 YYNGEE come from the germline V gene. Trimming cost V 3 bases and J 2 bases; bases outside gene matches: 1. Here the CDR3 reads CASSARGPGNTIYF. As DNA, the CDR3 is TGTGCCAGCAGCGCCAGGGGGCCTGGAAACACCATATATTTT.

This clonotype was detected ten times or more. V is TRBV5-1 and J is TRBJ2-3, with 8 nucleotides matching TRBD2. Germline V gene lookup returns CDR1 SGHRS and CDR2 YFSETQ. The CDR3 is made up of 14 amino acids. V shed 6 bases, J shed 5 bases, and the junction held 8 bases outside the gene matches. This CDR3 is CASISGGAGDTQYF. The DNA for the CDR3 is TGCGCCAGCATTTCGGGGGGGGCTGGAGATACGCAGTATTTT. Supplemented by reference TRBV5-1 and TRBJ2-3, the full variable domain reads KAGVTQTPRYLIKTRGQQVTLSCSPISGHRSVSWYQQTPGQGLQFLFEYFSETQRNKGNFPGRFSGRQFSNSRSEMNVSTLELGDSALYLCASISGGAGDTQYFGPGTRLTVL.

A remark on this clonotype: A much larger clone is a single base away; this may be a read error. This sequence joins TRBV7-3 and TRBJ2-3; 8 bases line up with TRBD2. This CDR3 is 14 amino acids long. Per germline, CDR1 SGHTA and CDR2 FQGTGA. This chain's CDR3 is CASSPGLDPDMQYF. The CDR3, as DNA: TGTGCCAGCAGCCCGGGACTAGACCCAGATATGCAGTATTTT.

This clonotype was observed a few times. The junction and the germline gene differ at one end; a read error may be behind it. This sequence joins TRBV7-7 and TRBJ1-1; D unresolved. The CDR3 covers 13 residues. Germline CDR1 is SSHAT and CDR2 is FNYEAQ (reference sequence). As DNA, the CDR3 is TGTGCTAGCAGCTTAGCGCTGGGAGCTGAAGCTTTCTTT. The encoded protein is CASSLALGAEAFF.

This clonotype occurred many times. The rearrangement uses TRBV27 and TRBJ1-1; no firm D call. Between the trimmed V and J ends, which lost 2 bases and 0 bases, there was a span of 7 bases. There are 14 residues in the CDR3. Looked up from germline, CDR1 is MNHEY and CDR2 is SMNVEV (reference sequence). CDR3 nucleotides: TGTGCCAGCAGTTTAGGGTCTGTGAACACTGAAGCTTTCTTT. Residues: CASSLGSVNTEAFF.